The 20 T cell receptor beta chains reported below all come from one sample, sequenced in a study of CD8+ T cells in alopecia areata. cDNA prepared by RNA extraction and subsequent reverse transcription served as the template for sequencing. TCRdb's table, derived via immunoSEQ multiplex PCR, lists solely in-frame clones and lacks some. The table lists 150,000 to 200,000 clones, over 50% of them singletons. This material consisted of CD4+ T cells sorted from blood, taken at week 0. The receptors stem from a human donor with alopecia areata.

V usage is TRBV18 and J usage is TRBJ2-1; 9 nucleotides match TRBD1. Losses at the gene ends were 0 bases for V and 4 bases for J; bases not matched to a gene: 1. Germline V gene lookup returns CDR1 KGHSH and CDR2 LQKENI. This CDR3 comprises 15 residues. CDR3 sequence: CASSPPTGGYNEQFF. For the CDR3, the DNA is TGTGCCAGCTCACCACCGACAGGGGGATACAATGAGCAGTTCTTC. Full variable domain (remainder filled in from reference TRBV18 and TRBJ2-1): NAGVMQNPRHLVRRRGQEARLRCSPMKGHSHVYWYRQLPEEGLKFMVYLQKENIIDESGMPKERFSAEFPKEGPSILRIQQVVRGDSAAYFCASSPPTGGYNEQFFGPGTRLTVL.

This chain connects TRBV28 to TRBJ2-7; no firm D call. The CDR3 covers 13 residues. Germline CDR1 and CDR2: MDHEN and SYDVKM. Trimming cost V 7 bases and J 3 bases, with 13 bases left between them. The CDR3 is CASNLGSIYEQYF. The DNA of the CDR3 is TGTGCCAGCAATTTGGGCAGTATCTACGAGCAGTACTTC. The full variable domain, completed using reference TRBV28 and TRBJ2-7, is DVKVTQSSRYLVKRTGEKVFLECVQDMDHENMFWYRQDPGLGLRLIYFSYDVKMKEKGDIPEGYSVSREKKERFSLILESASTNQTSMYLCASNLGSIYEQYFGPGTRLTVT.

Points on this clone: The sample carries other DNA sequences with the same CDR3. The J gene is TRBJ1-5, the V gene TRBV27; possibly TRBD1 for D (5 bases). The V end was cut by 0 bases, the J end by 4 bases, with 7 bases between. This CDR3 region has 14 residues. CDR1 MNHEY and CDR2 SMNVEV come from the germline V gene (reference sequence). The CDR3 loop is CASSLSGGNQPQHF. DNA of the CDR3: TGTGCCAGCAGTTTATCGGGGGGTAATCAGCCCCAGCATTTT.

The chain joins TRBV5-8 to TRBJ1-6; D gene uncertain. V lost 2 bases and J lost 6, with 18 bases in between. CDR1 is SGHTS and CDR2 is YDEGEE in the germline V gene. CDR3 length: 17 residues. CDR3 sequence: CASSFPRGGSGNSPLHF. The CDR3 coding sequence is TGTGCCAGCAGCTTCCCCCGGGGTGGATCGGGTAATTCACCCCTCCACTTT.

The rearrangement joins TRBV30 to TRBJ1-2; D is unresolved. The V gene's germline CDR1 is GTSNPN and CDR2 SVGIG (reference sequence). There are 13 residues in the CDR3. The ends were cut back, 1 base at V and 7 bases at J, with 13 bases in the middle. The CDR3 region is CAWSDQVLGGYTF. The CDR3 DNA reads TGTGCCTGGAGTGACCAGGTACTCGGTGGCTACACCTTC.

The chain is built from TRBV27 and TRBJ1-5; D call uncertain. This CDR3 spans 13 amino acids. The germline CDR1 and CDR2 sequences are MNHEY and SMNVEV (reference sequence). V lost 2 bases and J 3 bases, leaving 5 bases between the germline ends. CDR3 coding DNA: TGTGCCAGCAGTTTACGGGTCAATCAGCCCCAGCATTTT. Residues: CASSLRVNQPQHF.

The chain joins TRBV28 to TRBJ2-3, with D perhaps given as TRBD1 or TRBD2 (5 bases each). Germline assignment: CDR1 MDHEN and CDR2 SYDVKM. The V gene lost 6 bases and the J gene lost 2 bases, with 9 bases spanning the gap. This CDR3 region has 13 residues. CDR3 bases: TGTGCCAGCAGAAGGGACGCCACAGATACGCAGTATTTT. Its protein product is CASRRDATDTQYF.

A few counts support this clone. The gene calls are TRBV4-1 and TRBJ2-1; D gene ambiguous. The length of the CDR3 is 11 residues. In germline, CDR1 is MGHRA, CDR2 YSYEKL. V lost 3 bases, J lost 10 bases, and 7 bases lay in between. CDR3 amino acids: CASSHKQEQFF. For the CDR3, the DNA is TGCGCCAGCAGCCACAAACAGGAGCAGTTCTTC.

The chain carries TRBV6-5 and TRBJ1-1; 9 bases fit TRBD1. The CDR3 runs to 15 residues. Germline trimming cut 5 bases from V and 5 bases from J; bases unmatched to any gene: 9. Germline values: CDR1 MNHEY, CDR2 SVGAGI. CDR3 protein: CASSIQGALGTEAFF. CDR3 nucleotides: TGTGCCAGCAGTATACAGGGGGCATTGGGGACTGAAGCTTTCTTT.

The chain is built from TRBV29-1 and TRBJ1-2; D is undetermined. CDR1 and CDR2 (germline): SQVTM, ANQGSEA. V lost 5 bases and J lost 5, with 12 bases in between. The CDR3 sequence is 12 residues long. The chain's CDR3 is CSVREGFYGYTF. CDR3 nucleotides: TGCAGCGTTAGGGAGGGTTTTTATGGCTACACCTTC.

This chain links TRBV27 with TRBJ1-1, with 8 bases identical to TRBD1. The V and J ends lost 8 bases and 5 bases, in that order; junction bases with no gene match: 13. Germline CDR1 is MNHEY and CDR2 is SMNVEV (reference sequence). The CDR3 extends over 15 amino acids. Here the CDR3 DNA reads TGTGCCAGCCATGGACAGGGTTTAGAGTCGACTGAAGCTTTCTTT. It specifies CASHGQGLESTEAFF.

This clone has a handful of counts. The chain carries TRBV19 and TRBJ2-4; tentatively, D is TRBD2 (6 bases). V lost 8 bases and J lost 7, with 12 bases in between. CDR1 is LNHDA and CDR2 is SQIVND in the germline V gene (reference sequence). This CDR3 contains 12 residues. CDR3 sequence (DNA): TGTGCCAGTGGGCTAGCGAACAACATTCAGTACTTC. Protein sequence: CASGLANNIQYF.

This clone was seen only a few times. The CDR3 region is CAWSVQGRWQYNSPLHF. As DNA, the CDR3 is TGTGCCTGGAGTGTACAGGGCCGATGGCAGTATAATTCACCCCTCCACTTT. V gene TRBV30 combines with J gene TRBJ1-6, with D tentatively TRBD1 (6 bases). The V and J ends lost 0 bases and 4 bases respectively, with 16 bases between them. CDR1 is GTSNPN and CDR2 is SVGIG in the germline V gene (reference sequence). The CDR3 runs 17 residues. Variable domain in full (rest from reference TRBV30 and TRBJ1-6): SQTIHQWPATLVQPVGSPLSLECTVEGTSNPNLYWYRQAAGRGLQLLFYSVGIGQISSEVPQNLSASRPQDRQFILSSKKLLLSDSGFYLCAWSVQGRWQYNSPLHFGNGTRLTVT.

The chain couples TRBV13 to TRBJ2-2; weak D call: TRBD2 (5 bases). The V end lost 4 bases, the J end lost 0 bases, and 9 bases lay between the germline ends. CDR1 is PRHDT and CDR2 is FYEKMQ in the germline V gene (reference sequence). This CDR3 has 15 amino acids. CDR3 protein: CASSSGRANTGELFF. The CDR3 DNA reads TGTGCCAGCAGCTCGGGAAGGGCGAACACCGGGGAGCTGTTTTTT. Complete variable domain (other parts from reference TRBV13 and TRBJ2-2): AAGVIQSPRHLIKEKRETATLKCYPIPRHDTVYWYQQGPGQDPQFLISFYEKMQSDKGSIPDRFSAQQFSDYHSELNMSSLELGDSALYFCASSSGRANTGELFFGEGSRLTVL.

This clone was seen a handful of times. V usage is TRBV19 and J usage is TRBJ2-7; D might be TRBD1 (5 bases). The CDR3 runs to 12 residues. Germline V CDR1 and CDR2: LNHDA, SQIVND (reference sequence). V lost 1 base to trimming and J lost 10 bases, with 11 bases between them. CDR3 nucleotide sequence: TGTGCCAGTAGTATAGTCGGCAGGGATCAGTACTTC. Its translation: CASSIVGRDQYF.

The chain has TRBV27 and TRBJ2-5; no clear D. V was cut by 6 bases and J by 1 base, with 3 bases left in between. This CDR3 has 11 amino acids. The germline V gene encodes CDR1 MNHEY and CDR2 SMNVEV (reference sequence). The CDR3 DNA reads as TGTGCCAGCAGCGGCCAAGAGACCCAGTACTTC. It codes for CASSGQETQYF.

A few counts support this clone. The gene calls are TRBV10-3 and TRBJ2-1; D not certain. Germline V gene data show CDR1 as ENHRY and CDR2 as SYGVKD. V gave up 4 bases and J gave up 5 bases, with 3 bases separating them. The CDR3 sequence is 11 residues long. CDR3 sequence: CAISGHNEQFF. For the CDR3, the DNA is TGTGCCATCAGTGGACACAATGAGCAGTTCTTC.

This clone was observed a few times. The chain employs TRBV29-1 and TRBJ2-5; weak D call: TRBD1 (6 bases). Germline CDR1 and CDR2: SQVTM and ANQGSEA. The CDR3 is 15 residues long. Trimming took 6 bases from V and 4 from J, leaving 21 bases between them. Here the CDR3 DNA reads TGCAGCGTGCGCTCCGGGCAGGGGAGTCCAGAGACCCAGTACTTC. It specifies CSVRSGQGSPETQYF.

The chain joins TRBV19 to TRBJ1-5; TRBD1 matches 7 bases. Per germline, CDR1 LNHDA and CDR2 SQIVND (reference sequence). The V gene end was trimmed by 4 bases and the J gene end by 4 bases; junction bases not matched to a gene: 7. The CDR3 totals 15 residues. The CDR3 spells CASSSRGRGNQPQHF. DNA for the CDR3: TGTGCCAGTAGTAGCAGGGGCAGGGGGAATCAGCCCCAGCATTTT.

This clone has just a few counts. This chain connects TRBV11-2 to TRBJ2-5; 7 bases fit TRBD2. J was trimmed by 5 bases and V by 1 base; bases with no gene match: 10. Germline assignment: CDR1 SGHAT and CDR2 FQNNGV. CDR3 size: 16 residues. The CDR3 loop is CASSLGASSGGETQYF. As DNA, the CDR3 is TGTGCCAGCAGCTTAGGAGCCTCTAGCGGTGGGGAGACCCAGTACTTC. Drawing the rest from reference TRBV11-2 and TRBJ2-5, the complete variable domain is EAGVAQSPRYKIIEKRQSVAFWCNPISGHATLYWYQQILGQGPKLLIQFQNNGVVDDSQLPKDRFSAERLKGVDSTLKIQPAKLEDSAVYLCASSLGASSGGETQYFGPGTRLLVL.